One sample yielded the 17 T cell receptor beta chains listed below, sequenced in a study of blood T cell repertoires in COVID-19. The table came from immunoSEQ multiplex PCR; TCRdb's copy has only in-frame clones and leaves some out. The sample carries about 170,000 clones, about 84% recorded once. The sequenced material came from PBMCs or T cells enriched from blood (not recorded which). These receptors were taken from a man between 50 and 59 years old who had recovered from COVID-19.

This clone was detected only once. V gene TRBV7-3 combines with J gene TRBJ2-2; 10 bases are shared with TRBD1. Trimming removed 5 bases from V and 4 bases from J; junction bases left unmatched: 4. Germline assignment: CDR1 SGHTA and CDR2 FQGTGA. The CDR3 sequence is 15 residues long. Here the CDR3 DNA reads TGTGCCAGCAGCCCGGACAGGGGGGGCACCGGGGAGCTGTTTTTT. It yields the protein CASSPDRGGTGELFF.

This clone was seen once. The chain has TRBV9 and TRBJ2-2, with 8 positions matching TRBD2. CDR1 and CDR2 from the germline V gene are SGDLS and YYNGEE. The CDR3 is made up of 16 amino acids. With V trimmed by 1 base and J by 7 bases, 9 bases remained unmatched. The CDR3 reads CASSVLPGGQNGELFF. Written as DNA, the CDR3 is TGTGCCAGCAGCGTATTACCGGGGGGGCAGAACGGGGAGCTGTTTTTT.

V is TRBV28 and J is TRBJ1-3; the D is unclear. CDR3 length equals 15 residues. Trimming stripped 6 bases from V and 0 bases from J, with 12 bases between. Germline V gene sequence: CDR1 MDHEN, CDR2 SYDVKM. The CDR3 is CASSPPRHSGNTIYF. The CDR3 coding sequence is TGTGCCAGCAGCCCTCCGAGGCACTCTGGAAACACCATATATTTT.

The chain carries TRBV5-1 and TRBJ1-2; D uncertain. The V end was cut by 0 bases, the J end by 6 bases, with 15 bases between. The CDR3 has 15 residues. In germline, CDR1 is SGHRS, CDR2 YFSETQ. DNA of the CDR3: TGCGCCAGCAGCTTGGGAGCCCGTCCGGAGGATGGCTACACCTTC. Its translation: CASSLGARPEDGYTF.

The chain is built from TRBV11-2 and TRBJ2-1; no reliable D call. Germline lookup yields CDR1 SGHAT and CDR2 FQNNGV. The CDR3 loop spans 11 amino acids. The ends were cut back, 1 base at V and 10 bases at J, with 5 bases in the middle. CDR3 nucleotides: TGTGCCAGCAGCTTAGCCCAGGAGCAGTTCTTC. Protein: CASSLAQEQFF.

The CDR3: CASSLGQRGEETQYF. The CDR3 DNA follows: TGTGCCAGCAGCCTGGGACAGAGAGGAGAAGAGACCCAGTACTTC. V is TRBV5-8 and J is TRBJ2-5; 7 bases match TRBD1. Germline V gene lookup returns CDR1 SGHTS and CDR2 YDEGEE. The length of the CDR3 is 15 residues. J gave up 3 bases and V 4 bases, and 9 bases lay outside the gene matches.

The V gene is TRBV7-9, the J gene TRBJ1-2; TRBD1 agrees at 8 bases. Germline values: CDR1 SEHNR, CDR2 FQNEAQ (reference sequence). The junction had 7 bases not matched to a gene; V was cut back by 5 bases and J by 5 bases. The CDR3 is made up of 14 amino acids. CDR3 protein: CASSAAGGKYGYTF. DNA for the CDR3: TGTGCCAGCAGCGCTGCAGGGGGCAAGTATGGCTACACCTTC.

The J gene is TRBJ2-7, the V gene TRBV6-5, with D possibly being TRBD1 (6 bases). The CDR3 contains 13 residues. Germline-derived CDR1 and CDR2 are MNHEY and SVGAGI. V dropped 4 bases and J dropped 5 bases, with 12 bases sitting between them. As DNA, the CDR3 is TGTGCCAGCAGTTCAGGGGCCGGGAACGAGCAGTACTTC. Translated: CASSSGAGNEQYF.

This clone was seen ten or more times. The chain uses TRBV5-5 and TRBJ2-5; TRBD1 is a possible D gene (5 bases). CDR3 length: 15 amino acids. V dropped 5 bases and J dropped 1 base, with 15 bases sitting between them. Germline CDR1 and CDR2: SGHKS and YYEKEE (reference sequence). The CDR3 coding sequence is TGTGCCAGCAGAACCCTTCCGACAGCCCAAGAGACCCAGTACTTC. It encodes CASRTLPTAQETQYF.

This clone was picked up a small number of times. The genes are TRBV3-1 (or the pseudogene TRBV3-2) and TRBJ1-6; 8 bases map to TRBD1. Germline loops: CDR1 LGHDT, CDR2 YNNKEL (reference sequence). This CDR3 is 18 amino acids long. The junction had 12 bases not matched to a gene; V was cut back by 1 base and J by 7 bases. As DNA, the CDR3 is TGTGCCAGCAGCCAAGGACCGGGGACAGGACGCCAGAATTCACCCCTCCACTTT. It translates to CASSQGPGTGRQNSPLHF.

The chain is built from TRBV27 and TRBJ1-1, with D possibly matching TRBD1 (6 bases). The CDR3 has 16 residues. Trimming pared 4 bases from V and 5 bases from J, leaving 20 bases between. CDR1 is MNHEY, CDR2 SMNVEV, per germline (reference sequence). Here the CDR3 reads CASSWGAGGPGTEAFF. The CDR3 nucleotides are TGTGCCAGCAGTTGGGGGGCGGGGGGACCGGGTACTGAAGCTTTCTTT.

This chain joins TRBV9 and TRBJ1-2, with 10 bases matching TRBD1. The CDR3 contains 16 residues. Trimming took 4 bases from V and 4 from J; bases not matched to a gene: 10. CDR1 and CDR2 (germline): SGDLS, YYNGEE. Here the CDR3 DNA reads TGTGCCAGCAGCCTTACGGGACAGGGGCCTTTCTATGGCTACACCTTC. It codes for CASSLTGQGPFYGYTF.

The chain recombines TRBV5-5 with TRBJ2-7; 7 positions agree with TRBD2. The junction had 7 bases not matched to a gene; V was cut back by 10 bases and J by 0 bases. The CDR3 is made up of 13 amino acids. CDR1 is SGHKS, CDR2 YYEKEE, per germline (reference sequence). CDR3 protein: CASLGGSSYEQYF. DNA for the CDR3: TGTGCCTCGTTGGGGGGGAGCTCCTACGAGCAGTACTTC.

V is TRBV4-2 and J is TRBJ2-7; 7 nucleotides agree with TRBD1. The length of the CDR3 is 16 residues. Germline V CDR1 and CDR2: LGHNA, YNFKEQ. Losses at the gene ends were 0 bases for V and 2 bases for J; bases not matched to a gene: 7. DNA for the CDR3: TGTGCCAGCAGCCAAGAGGGCAGGGGGTCCACCTACGAGCAGTACTTC. Protein product: CASSQEGRGSTYEQYF.

This chain links TRBV19 with TRBJ1-6; possible D gene TRBD1, 5 bases. CDR3 length: 13 amino acids. V was trimmed by 3 bases and J by 10 bases, leaving 10 bases between them. Germline V CDR1 and CDR2: LNHDA, SQIVND (reference sequence). In DNA, the CDR3 is TGTGCCAGTAGTATTGGGGGGGACTCACCCCTCCACTTT. This gives the protein CASSIGGDSPLHF.

This clone was found once. The rearrangement uses TRBV6-5 and TRBJ1-1; TRBD1 agrees at 8 bases. Trimming cost V 5 bases and J 3 bases; bases outside gene matches: 2. There are 13 residues in the CDR3. Germline CDR1 is MNHEY and CDR2 is SVGAGI. The CDR3 coding sequence is TGTGCCAGCAGTCGGACAGGGTACACTGAAGCTTTCTTT. Residues: CASSRTGYTEAFF.

This chain connects TRBV12-5 to TRBJ2-7; no definite D call. This CDR3 contains 11 residues. The V end was cut by 4 bases, the J end by 6 bases, with 7 bases between. Germline CDR1 and CDR2: LGHNT and FRNRAP. This CDR3 is CASGSWAEQYF. The DNA for the CDR3 is TGTGCTAGTGGTTCGTGGGCCGAGCAGTACTTC.